This TCR beta chain was identified during a study of blood T cell repertoires in COVID-19. The wider study: The origin of the acute and convalescent COVID-19 samples was the United States, Italy and Spain. Sample material is recorded as cDNA or gDNA derived from T cells, B-cell-depleted T cells, or PBMCs.

Trimming took off 3 bases at V and 7 bases at J, with 10 bases between the two ends. Per the germline V gene, CDR1 is DFQATT and CDR2 is SNEGSKA (reference sequence). The CDR3 has 12 amino acids. Original methodology: For nucleated cells, counts were estimated from reference gene primer amplification. Assay: immunoSEQ multiplex PCR; the TCRdb copy retains only in-frame clones and omits some. V, J and clone size were drawn from that table, and D and trimming were deduced from the DNA. The sample yields about 80,000 clones, around 76% seen once. This clone was recorded once. The sequence came from a man in his 70s with active or convalescent COVID-19. The chain carries TRBV20-1 and TRBJ1-3, with D uncertain. Sample: peripheral blood. The CDR3 loop reads CSASAGSNTIYF. The CDR3 region has the DNA TGCAGTGCTAGTGCAGGAAGCAACACCATATATTTT.